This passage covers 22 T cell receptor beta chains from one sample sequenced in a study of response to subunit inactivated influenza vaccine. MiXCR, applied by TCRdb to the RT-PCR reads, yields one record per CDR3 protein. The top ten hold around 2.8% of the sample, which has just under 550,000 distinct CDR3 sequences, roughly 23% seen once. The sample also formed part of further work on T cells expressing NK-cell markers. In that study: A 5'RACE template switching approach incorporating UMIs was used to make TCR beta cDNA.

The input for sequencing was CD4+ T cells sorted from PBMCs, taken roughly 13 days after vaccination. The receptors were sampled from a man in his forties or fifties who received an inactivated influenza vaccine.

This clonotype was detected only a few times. For the CDR3, the DNA is TGTGCCAGCAGCAACAGGGCCATAAGTAATGAAAAACTGTTTTTT. This encodes CASSNRAISNEKLFF. The rearrangement links TRBV7-9 to TRBJ1-4, with D maybe TRBD1 (6 bases). The CDR3 is 15 residues long. V lost 5 bases, J lost 4 bases, and 14 bases lay in between. Germline loops: CDR1 SEHNR, CDR2 FQNEAQ (reference sequence).

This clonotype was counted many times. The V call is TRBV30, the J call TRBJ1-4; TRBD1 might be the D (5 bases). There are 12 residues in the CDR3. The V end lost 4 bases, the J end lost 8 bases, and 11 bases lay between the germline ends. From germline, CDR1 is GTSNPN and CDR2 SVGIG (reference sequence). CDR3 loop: CAWNVWGEKLFF. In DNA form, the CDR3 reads TGTGCCTGGAACGTGTGGGGGGAAAAACTGTTTTTT. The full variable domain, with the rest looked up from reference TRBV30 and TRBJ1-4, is SQTIHQWPATLVQPVGSPLSLECTVEGTSNPNLYWYRQAAGRGLQLLFYSVGIGQISSEVPQNLSASRPQDRQFILSSKKLLLSDSGFYLCAWNVWGEKLFFGSGTQLSVL.

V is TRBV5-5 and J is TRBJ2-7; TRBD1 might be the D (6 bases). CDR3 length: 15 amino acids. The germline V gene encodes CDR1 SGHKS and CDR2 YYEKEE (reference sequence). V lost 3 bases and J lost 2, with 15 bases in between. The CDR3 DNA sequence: TGTGCCAGCAGCTCTGAACCGGGACATACCTACGAGCAGTACTTC. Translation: CASSSEPGHTYEQYF.

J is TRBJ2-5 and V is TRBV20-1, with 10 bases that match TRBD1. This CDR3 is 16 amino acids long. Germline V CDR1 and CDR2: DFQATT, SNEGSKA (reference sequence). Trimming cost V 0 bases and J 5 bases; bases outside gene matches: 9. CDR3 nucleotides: TGCAGTGCTAGAGATCTCCGACAGGGGGCTCGGGAGACCCAGTACTTC. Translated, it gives CSARDLRQGARETQYF.

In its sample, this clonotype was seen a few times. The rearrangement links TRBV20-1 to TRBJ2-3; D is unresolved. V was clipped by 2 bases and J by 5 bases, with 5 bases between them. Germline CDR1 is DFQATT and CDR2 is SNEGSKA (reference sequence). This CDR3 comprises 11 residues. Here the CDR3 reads CSARRQDTQYF. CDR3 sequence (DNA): TGCAGTGCTAGACGACAAGATACGCAGTATTTT.

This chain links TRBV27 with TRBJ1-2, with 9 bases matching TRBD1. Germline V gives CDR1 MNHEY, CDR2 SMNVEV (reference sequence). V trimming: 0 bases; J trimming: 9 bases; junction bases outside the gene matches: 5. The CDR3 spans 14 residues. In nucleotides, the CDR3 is TGTGCCAGCAGTTTATCGACAGGGGGAAGGAGCTACACCTTC. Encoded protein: CASSLSTGGRSYTF.

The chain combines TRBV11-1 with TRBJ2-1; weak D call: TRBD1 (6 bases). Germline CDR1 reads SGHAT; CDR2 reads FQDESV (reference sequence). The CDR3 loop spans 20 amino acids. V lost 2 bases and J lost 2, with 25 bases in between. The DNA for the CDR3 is TGTGCCAGCAGCTTAACCGGTCGCTGGGGGCGGCAGGGTGCCTACAATGAGCAGTTCTTC. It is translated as CASSLTGRWGRQGAYNEQFF.

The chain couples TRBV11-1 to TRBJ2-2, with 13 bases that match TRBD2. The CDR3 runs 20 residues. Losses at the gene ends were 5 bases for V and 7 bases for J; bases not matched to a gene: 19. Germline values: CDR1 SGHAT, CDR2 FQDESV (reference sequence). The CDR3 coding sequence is TGTGCCAGCAGCCCCAGACTAACCACGGGGACTAGCGGGACGAACGGGGAGCTGTTTTTT. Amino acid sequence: CASSPRLTTGTSGTNGELFF.

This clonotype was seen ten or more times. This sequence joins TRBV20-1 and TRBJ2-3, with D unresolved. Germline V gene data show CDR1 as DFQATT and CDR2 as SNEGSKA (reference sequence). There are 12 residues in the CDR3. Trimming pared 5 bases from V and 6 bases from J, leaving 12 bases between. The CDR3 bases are TGCAGTGCTCCCCCTGCTGGGGATACGCAGTATTTT. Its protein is CSAPPAGDTQYF.

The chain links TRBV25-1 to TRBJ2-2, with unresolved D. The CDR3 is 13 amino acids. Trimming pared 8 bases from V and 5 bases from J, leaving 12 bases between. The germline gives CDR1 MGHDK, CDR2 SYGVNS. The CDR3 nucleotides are TGTGCCAGCGCCAAAGGAGTAACCGGGGAGCTGTTTTTT. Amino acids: CASAKGVTGELFF.

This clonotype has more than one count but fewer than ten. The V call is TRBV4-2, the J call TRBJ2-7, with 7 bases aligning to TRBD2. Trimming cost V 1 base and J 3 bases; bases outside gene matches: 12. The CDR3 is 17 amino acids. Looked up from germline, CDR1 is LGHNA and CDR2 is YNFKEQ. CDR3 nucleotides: TGTGCCAGCAGCCAAGCGAAAAGAAGGGCGGGGGACTACGAGCAGTACTTC. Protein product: CASSQAKRRAGDYEQYF.

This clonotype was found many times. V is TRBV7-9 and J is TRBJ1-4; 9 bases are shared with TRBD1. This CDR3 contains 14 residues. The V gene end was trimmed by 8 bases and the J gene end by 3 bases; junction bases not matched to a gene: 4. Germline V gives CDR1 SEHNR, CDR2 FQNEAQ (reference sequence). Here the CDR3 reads CASGYRGPNEKLFF. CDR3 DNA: TGTGCCAGCGGCTACAGGGGGCCTAATGAAAAACTGTTTTTT.

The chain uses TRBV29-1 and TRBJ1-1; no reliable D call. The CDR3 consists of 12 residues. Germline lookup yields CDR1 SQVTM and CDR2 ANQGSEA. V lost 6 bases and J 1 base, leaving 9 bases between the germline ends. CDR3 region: CSVNHRNTEAFF. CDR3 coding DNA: TGCAGCGTCAATCATAGGAACACTGAAGCTTTCTTT.

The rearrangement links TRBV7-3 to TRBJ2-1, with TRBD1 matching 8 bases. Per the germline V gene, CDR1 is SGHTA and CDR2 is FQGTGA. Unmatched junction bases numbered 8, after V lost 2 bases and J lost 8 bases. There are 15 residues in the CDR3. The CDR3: CASSLSGGIIYEQFF. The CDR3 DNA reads TGTGCCAGCAGCTTATCAGGGGGCATTATCTATGAGCAGTTCTTC.

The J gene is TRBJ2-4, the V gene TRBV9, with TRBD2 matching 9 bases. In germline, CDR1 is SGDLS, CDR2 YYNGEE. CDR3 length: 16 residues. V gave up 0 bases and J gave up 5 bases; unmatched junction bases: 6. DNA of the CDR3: TGTGCCAGCAGCGTAGGGATTCGACTAGCGGAAAACATTCAGTACTTC. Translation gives CASSVGIRLAENIQYF.

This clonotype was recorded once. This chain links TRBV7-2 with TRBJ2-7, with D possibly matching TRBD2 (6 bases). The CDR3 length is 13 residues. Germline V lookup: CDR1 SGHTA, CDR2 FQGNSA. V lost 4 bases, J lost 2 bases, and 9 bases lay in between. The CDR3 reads CASSWDFAYEQYF. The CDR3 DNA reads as TGTGCCAGCAGCTGGGACTTCGCCTACGAGCAGTACTTC.

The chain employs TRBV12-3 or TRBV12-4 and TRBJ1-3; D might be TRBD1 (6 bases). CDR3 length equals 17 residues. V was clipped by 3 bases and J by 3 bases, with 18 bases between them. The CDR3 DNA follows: TGTGCCAGCAGTTTCGGGCAGGGGACATTTGGTGGAAACACCATATATTTT. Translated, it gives CASSFGQGTFGGNTIYF.

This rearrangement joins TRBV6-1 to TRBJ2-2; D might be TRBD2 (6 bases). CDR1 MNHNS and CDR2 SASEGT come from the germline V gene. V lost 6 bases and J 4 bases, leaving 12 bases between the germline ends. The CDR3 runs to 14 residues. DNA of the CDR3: TGTGCCAGCAGGTCGGGGGACCTCACCGGGGAGCTGTTTTTT. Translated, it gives CASRSGDLTGELFF.

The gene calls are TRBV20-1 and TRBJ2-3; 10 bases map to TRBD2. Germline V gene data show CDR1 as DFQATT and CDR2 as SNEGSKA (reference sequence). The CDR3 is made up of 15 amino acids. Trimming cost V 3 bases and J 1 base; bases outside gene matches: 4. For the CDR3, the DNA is TGCAGTGCTAGGTCTCTAGCGGGAGGCACAGATACGCAGTATTTT. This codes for CSARSLAGGTDTQYF.

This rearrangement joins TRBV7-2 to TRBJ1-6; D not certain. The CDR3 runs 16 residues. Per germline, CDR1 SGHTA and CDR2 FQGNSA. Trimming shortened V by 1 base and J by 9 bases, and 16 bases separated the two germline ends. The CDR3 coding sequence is TGTGCCAGCAGCTTAGAAGGTCCACAAATCGGTTCACCCCTCCACTTT. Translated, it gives CASSLEGPQIGSPLHF.

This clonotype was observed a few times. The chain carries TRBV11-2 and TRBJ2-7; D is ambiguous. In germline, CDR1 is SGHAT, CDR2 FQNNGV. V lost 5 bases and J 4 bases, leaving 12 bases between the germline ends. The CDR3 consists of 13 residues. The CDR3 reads CASSPSAIYEQYF. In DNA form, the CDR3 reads TGTGCCAGCAGCCCCTCTGCTATTTACGAGCAGTACTTC.

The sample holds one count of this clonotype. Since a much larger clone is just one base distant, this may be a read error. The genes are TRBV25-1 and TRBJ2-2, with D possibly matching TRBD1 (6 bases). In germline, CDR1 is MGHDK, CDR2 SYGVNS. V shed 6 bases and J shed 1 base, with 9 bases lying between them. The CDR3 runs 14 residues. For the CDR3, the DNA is TGTGCCAGCAGCGGACAGTGGAACACCGGGGAGCTGTTTTTT. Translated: CASSGQWNTGELFF.